This record concerns one T cell receptor (beta chain) sequence. Its antigen is unknown. Germline and junction disagree at one end, which may indicate a read error. The library came from three nested PCR rounds adapted from ARM-PCR protocols. In TCRdb, the multiplex PCR reads were re-called with MiXCR into one record per CDR3 protein. The sample holds more than 85,000 distinct CDR3 sequences, roughly 74% seen once. Germline V gene sequence: CDR1 SGHAT, CDR2 FQNNGV. This CDR3 is 14 amino acids long. The template was RNA from unsorted bulk tissue. This record belongs to a study of tumor and adjacent non-tumor tissue in lung cancer. Looking at the study overall: The patients, 9 to 11 men and several women, were roughly 31 to 85 with stage I to III disease.

The study, taken as a whole, reports: Normal lung showed higher cumulative top 100 clone frequency than tumor.

This TCR was sampled from a woman in her sixties or seventies with non-small cell lung cancer. What was sequenced was lung tumor tissue. V usage is TRBV11-2 and J usage is TRBJ2-7; D tentatively reads TRBD1 or TRBD2 (5 bases each). CDR3 sequence reads: CASSWDRGDYEQYF. The CDR3 nucleotides are TGTGCTAGCAGTTGGGACCGCGGAGATTACGAGCAGTACTTC.